The 2 T cell receptor beta chains presented below share a single source sample, sequenced in a study of CDR3 diversity in severe acne. MiXCR was run by TCRdb on the PCR reads, yielding one entry per CDR3 protein. Among over 70,000 distinct CDR3 sequences listed, 51% were seen once. The material sequenced was blood. The receptors shown here come from a male donor in good health, without acne.

This chain joins TRBV7-6 and TRBJ2-7, with 8 bases matching TRBD2. This CDR3 has 16 amino acids. Germline V gives CDR1 SGHVS, CDR2 FNYEAQ. J was trimmed by 4 bases and V by 5 bases; bases with no gene match: 13. The CDR3 protein is CASSQGGSGTSYEQYF. Here the CDR3 DNA reads TGTGCCAGCAGCCAAGGCGGTAGCGGGACCTCTTACGAGCAGTACTTC.

This sequence joins TRBV5-5 and TRBJ2-2, with 11 bases fitting TRBD2. The CDR3 consists of 16 residues. Germline assignment: CDR1 SGHKS and CDR2 YYEKEE (reference sequence). V lost 0 bases, J lost 9 bases, and 7 bases stayed unmatched. CDR3 in amino acids: CASSLVLAGDGRELFF. DNA of the CDR3: TGTGCCAGCAGCTTGGTACTAGCGGGAGACGGGAGGGAGCTGTTTTTT.